Shown below are 32 T cell receptor beta chains from a single sample sequenced in a study of T cell responses to AZD1222 COVID-19 vaccine. Sequenced by immunoSEQ multiplex PCR; TCRdb stores in-frame clones only, minus some. Among 150,000 to 190,000 clones, approximately 86% were seen once, and the ten largest hold 6.9%. The sample here was peripheral blood, taken after recovery from COVID-19. Source of these receptors: an adult who had recovered from COVID-19.

The gene calls are TRBV6-4 and TRBJ2-7, with TRBD2 as a possible D gene (5 bases). Trimming removed 5 bases from V and 6 bases from J, with 14 bases in between. CDR3 length equals 13 residues. Germline CDR1 MRHNA, CDR2 SNTAGT. CDR3 residues: CASSPDSAGEQYF. The CDR3 bases are TGTGCCAGCAGTCCGGACTCTGCGGGCGAGCAGTACTTC.

This clone showed up just a few times. This chain connects TRBV6-1 to TRBJ2-7; D uncertain. Trimming left V 3 bases short and J 0 bases short, with 6 bases between. The CDR3 totals 13 residues. The germline gives CDR1 MNHNS, CDR2 SASEGT. The CDR3 DNA sequence: TGTGCCAGCAGTGATCTCGGCTCCTACGAGCAGTACTTC. It yields the protein CASSDLGSYEQYF.

The chain has TRBV6-4 and TRBJ2-3; TRBD1 matches at 9 bases. The junction had 6 bases not matched to a gene; V was cut back by 6 bases and J by 2 bases. The CDR3 loop spans 15 amino acids. From germline, CDR1 is MRHNA and CDR2 SNTAGT. CDR3 in amino acids: CASRLTGGLTDTQYF. The CDR3 nucleotides read TGTGCCAGCAGATTAACAGGGGGCCTCACAGATACGCAGTATTTT.

V usage is TRBV6-5 and J usage is TRBJ2-1, with D unclear. V was cut by 6 bases and J by 6 bases, with 9 bases left in between. Germline CDR1 and CDR2: MNHEY and SVGAGI. This CDR3 comprises 12 residues. CDR3 in DNA: TGTGCCAGCAGCTCCTTGCCCAATGAGCAGTTCTTC. This codes for CASSSLPNEQFF.

The chain recombines TRBV29-1 with TRBJ1-6; D gene unclear. The CDR3 covers 12 residues. CDR1 is SQVTM, CDR2 ANQGSEA, per germline. V gave up 4 bases and J gave up 9 bases, with 10 bases separating them. CDR3 in amino acids: CSVVIFGSPLHF. The CDR3, as DNA: TGCAGCGTTGTTATTTTTGGTTCACCCCTCCACTTT. Looking up the rest from reference TRBV29-1 and TRBJ1-6 gives the full variable domain: SAVISQKPSRDICQRGTSLTIQCQVDSQVTMMFWYRQQPGQSLTLIATANQGSEATYESGFVIDKFPISRPNLTFSTLTVSNMSPEDSSIYLCSVVIFGSPLHFGNGTRLTVT.

The V call is TRBV11-2, the J call TRBJ2-7; 7 bases match TRBD1. The junction had 5 bases not matched to a gene; V was cut back by 4 bases and J by 2 bases. The germline CDR1 and CDR2 sequences are SGHAT and FQNNGV. This CDR3 is built from 14 residues. The CDR3 DNA sequence: TGTGCCAGCAGCTCCAGACAGGGTACCTACGAGCAGTACTTC. It yields the protein CASSSRQGTYEQYF.

The rearrangement joins TRBV5-4 to TRBJ2-7; D unresolved. Trimming shortened V by 2 bases and J by 2 bases, and 11 bases separated the two germline ends. Per the germline V gene, CDR1 is SGHNT and CDR2 is YYREEE (reference sequence). The CDR3 length is 14 residues. The CDR3 nucleotides read TGTGCCAGCAGCTTACCTGAGCCGCCCTACGAGCAGTACTTC. It translates to CASSLPEPPYEQYF.

The chain recombines TRBV6-2 or TRBV6-3 with TRBJ2-7, with 14 bases matching TRBD2. CDR3 length: 15 amino acids. Trimming removed 2 bases from V and 4 bases from J; junction bases left unmatched: 1. Per the germline V gene, CDR1 is MNHEY and CDR2 is SVGEGT. DNA for the CDR3: TGTGCCAGCAGTTACGGGACTAGCGGGAGTTACGAGCAGTACTTC. It encodes CASSYGTSGSYEQYF.

The V gene is TRBV6-2 or TRBV6-3, the J gene TRBJ2-1, with 8 bases that match TRBD2. The CDR3 length is 15 residues. The germline V gene has CDR1 MNHEY and CDR2 SVGEGT. The V gene end was trimmed by 7 bases and the J gene end by 6 bases; junction bases not matched to a gene: 11. The CDR3 DNA follows: TGTGCCAGCACCCCAGTACCGGGGGGGTTCAATGAGCAGTTCTTC. Translated: CASTPVPGGFNEQFF.

The chain is built from TRBV5-3 and TRBJ1-5, with D tentatively TRBD1 (5 bases). TRBV5-3 is an ORF; its function is uncertain. This CDR3 has 16 amino acids. V lost 4 bases and J lost 2, with 16 bases in between. The CDR3 loop reads CARSRPFRGCNQPQHF. In DNA, the CDR3 is TGTGCCAGAAGCCGACCATTTAGGGGTTGCAATCAGCCCCAGCATTTT.

This chain joins TRBV11-1 and TRBJ2-4; 12 bases are a match to TRBD2. The CDR3 runs to 16 residues. J was trimmed by 0 bases and V by 5 bases; bases with no gene match: 2. The germline gives CDR1 SGHAT, CDR2 FQDESV (reference sequence). The CDR3 sequence is CASSTSGRLAKNIQYF. CDR3 in DNA: TGTGCCAGCAGCACTAGCGGGAGGTTAGCCAAAAACATTCAGTACTTC.

Here the CDR3 reads CASSSQGLGEQYF. As DNA, the CDR3 is TGTGCCAGCAGTTCACAGGGACTGGGCGAGCAGTACTTC. The V call is TRBV12-3 or TRBV12-4, the J call TRBJ2-7, with D possibly called TRBD1 or TRBD2 (6 bases each). Trimming left V 4 bases short and J 6 bases short, with 13 bases between. CDR3 length: 13 residues.

This clone was counted once. The chain has TRBV7-9 and TRBJ1-5; perhaps TRBD1 as D (5 bases). Trimming removed 1 base at V and 4 bases at J, with 8 bases between. CDR1 and CDR2 from the germline V gene are SEHNR and FQNEAQ (reference sequence). CDR3 length: 14 amino acids. The CDR3 reads CASSLGSGNQPQHF. CDR3 bases: TGTGCCAGCAGCTTAGGTTCAGGGAATCAGCCCCAGCATTTT.

This chain joins TRBV6-4 and TRBJ1-5; 11 bases are a match to TRBD1. V lost 0 bases to trimming and J lost 0 bases; unmatched junction nucleotides: 7. CDR3 size: 19 residues. Germline assignment: CDR1 MRHNA and CDR2 SNTAGT. In DNA, the CDR3 is TGTGCCAGCAGTGACTCCCGGGACAGGGGGTTTTTTAGCAATCAGCCCCAGCATTTT. It encodes CASSDSRDRGFFSNQPQHF.

The chain employs TRBV15 and TRBJ2-7; 12 nucleotides match TRBD1. Looked up from germline, CDR1 is LNHNV and CDR2 is YYDKDF (reference sequence). This CDR3 is built from 15 residues. J lost 4 bases, V lost 1 base, and 2 bases had no gene match. CDR3 DNA: TGTGCCACCAGCAGAGGGGGACAGGGGGCGTACGAGCAGTACTTC. Encoded protein: CATSRGGQGAYEQYF.

The rearrangement links TRBV18 to TRBJ1-1, with D tentatively TRBD1 (5 bases). Germline V gene data show CDR1 as KGHSH and CDR2 as LQKENI. V lost 1 base, J lost 1 base, and 10 bases lay in between. This CDR3 comprises 15 residues. In nucleotides, the CDR3 is TGTGCCAGCTCACCACTGTCCGGACAGAACACTGAAGCTTTCTTT. Residues: CASSPLSGQNTEAFF. Full variable domain (remainder filled in from reference TRBV18 and TRBJ1-1): NAGVMQNPRHLVRRRGQEARLRCSPMKGHSHVYWYRQLPEEGLKFMVYLQKENIIDESGMPKERFSAEFPKEGPSILRIQQVVRGDSAAYFCASSPLSGQNTEAFFGQGTRLTVV.

V gene TRBV12-3 or TRBV12-4 combines with J gene TRBJ2-7; D remains ambiguous. The CDR3 consists of 12 residues. Trimming stripped 3 bases from V and 4 bases from J, with 7 bases between. This chain's CDR3 is CASSFEDYEQYF. As DNA, the CDR3 is TGTGCCAGCAGTTTTGAGGATTACGAGCAGTACTTC.

CDR3 protein: CASSFRDRGLTGANVLTF. Written as DNA, the CDR3 is TGTGCCAGCAGCTTCCGGGACAGGGGGCTAACCGGGGCCAACGTCCTGACTTTC. The gene calls are TRBV5-8 and TRBJ2-6; 12 bases are shared with TRBD1. Unmatched junction bases numbered 7, after V lost 2 bases and J lost 4 bases. The CDR3 is 18 amino acids. Germline assignment: CDR1 SGHTS and CDR2 YDEGEE.

Turning to this clone: At one end, the junction sequence differs from germline, possibly due to a read error. This chain's CDR3 is CASRYSVAGIQETQYF. The DNA of the CDR3 is TGTGCCAGCAGGTACTCGGTTGCGGGGATCCAAGAGACCCAGTACTTC. The V and J genes are TRBV6-5 and TRBJ2-5; perhaps TRBD2 as D (6 bases). The germline CDR1 and CDR2 sequences are MNHEY and SVGAGI. The CDR3 runs 16 residues.

This clone was observed a few times. The gene calls are TRBV9 and TRBJ2-2, with 7 bases lining up with TRBD1. Trimming at V came to 3 bases and at J to 1 base, leaving 6 bases not matched to a gene. CDR1 and CDR2 (germline): SGDLS, YYNGEE. The CDR3 loop spans 16 amino acids. CDR3 amino acids: CASSENRDRNTGELFF. Written as DNA, the CDR3 is TGTGCCAGCAGCGAAAACCGGGACAGGAACACCGGGGAGCTGTTTTTT.

The chain uses TRBV28 and TRBJ1-2; the D gene is possibly TRBD1 (5 bases). CDR1 is MDHEN, CDR2 SYDVKM, per germline. CDR3 size: 14 residues. Trimming removed 2 bases from V and 0 bases from J, with 7 bases in between. CDR3 residues: CASSLTGANYGYTF. As DNA, the CDR3 is TGTGCCAGCAGTTTAACAGGCGCTAACTATGGCTACACCTTC.

The V call is TRBV5-4, the J call TRBJ2-3, with 7 bases matching TRBD2. Germline V gene sequence: CDR1 SGHNT, CDR2 YYREEE (reference sequence). The CDR3 consists of 16 residues. The trim removed 0 bases at V and 0 bases at J, leaving 4 bases unmatched. CDR3 in DNA: TGTGCCAGCAGCTTGGTCACAGCGGGGAGCACAGATACGCAGTATTTT. This codes for CASSLVTAGSTDTQYF.

The chain is built from TRBV18 and TRBJ2-7, with 10 bases lining up with TRBD2. This CDR3 contains 16 residues. V was pared by 3 bases and J by 3 bases, with 8 bases of the junction left unmatched. CDR1 is KGHSH and CDR2 is LQKENI in the germline V gene. CDR3: CASSPYPGTSDYEQYF. As DNA, the CDR3 is TGTGCCAGCTCACCTTACCCCGGGACTAGCGACTACGAGCAGTACTTC. The full variable domain, rest sourced from reference TRBV18 and TRBJ2-7, is NAGVMQNPRHLVRRRGQEARLRCSPMKGHSHVYWYRQLPEEGLKFMVYLQKENIIDESGMPKERFSAEFPKEGPSILRIQQVVRGDSAAYFCASSPYPGTSDYEQYFGPGTRLTVT.

The chain links TRBV4-1 to TRBJ1-2; no clear D gene. The CDR3 is 14 amino acids. The germline V gene has CDR1 MGHRA and CDR2 YSYEKL. V shed 4 bases and J shed 0 bases, with 9 bases lying between them. The CDR3 region is CASSPTESNYGYTF. The CDR3 region has the DNA TGCGCCAGCAGCCCGACGGAATCTAACTATGGCTACACCTTC.

This clone was detected a few times. The gene calls are TRBV9 and TRBJ1-5; D remains unclear. From germline, CDR1 is SGDLS and CDR2 YYNGEE. CDR3 length: 15 amino acids. The germline V and J ends were trimmed by 0 bases and 3 bases, with 10 bases remaining between them. The CDR3 region is CASSVGWQINQPQHF. CDR3 DNA sequence: TGTGCCAGCAGCGTAGGATGGCAGATCAATCAGCCCCAGCATTTT.

A single count supports this clone. The CDR3 coding sequence is TGTGCCAGCAGCCCCGGGGAGCCCCCCATTCAGTACTTC. It is translated as CASSPGEPPIQYF. This rearrangement joins TRBV3-1 (or the pseudogene TRBV3-2) to TRBJ2-4; weak D call: TRBD2 (5 bases). CDR1 and CDR2 (germline): LGHDT, YNNKEL (reference sequence). V was trimmed by 4 bases and J by 9 bases, leaving 13 bases between them. CDR3 length: 13 residues.

This chain uses TRBV3-1 (or the pseudogene TRBV3-2) with TRBJ1-2; no reliable D call. The CDR3 has 15 residues. V lost 4 bases and J lost 0, with 12 bases in between. Germline CDR1 reads LGHDT; CDR2 reads YNNKEL (reference sequence). The CDR3 nucleotides are TGTGCCAGCAGCCCCCAGGTGGGAGCTAACTATGGCTACACCTTC. It translates to CASSPQVGANYGYTF.

The rearrangement uses TRBV3-1 (or the pseudogene TRBV3-2) and TRBJ2-1; 11 bases are shared with TRBD2. Per the germline V gene, CDR1 is LGHDT and CDR2 is YNNKEL (reference sequence). The length of the CDR3 is 17 residues. The V segment lost 4 bases and the J segment 2 bases; nucleotides outside the gene matches: 7. CDR3 sequence reads: CASSPTSGEGPYNEQFF. The CDR3 DNA reads TGTGCCAGCAGCCCGACTAGCGGGGAAGGTCCCTACAATGAGCAGTTCTTC.

The chain is built from TRBV7-9 and TRBJ1-2; 10 bases fit TRBD1. Germline CDR1 and CDR2: SEHNR and FQNEAQ (reference sequence). The V gene end was trimmed by 6 bases and the J gene end by 3 bases; junction bases not matched to a gene: 7. The CDR3 spans 15 residues. The CDR3 protein is CASSFGTGVDYGYTF. As DNA, the CDR3 is TGTGCCAGCAGTTTCGGGACAGGGGTTGACTATGGCTACACCTTC.

A single count supports this clone. V is TRBV19 and J is TRBJ2-3, with 10 bases matching TRBD1. With V trimmed by 6 bases and J by 2 bases, 2 bases remained unmatched. Germline loops: CDR1 LNHDA, CDR2 SQIVND (reference sequence). CDR3 length equals 14 residues. CDR3 nucleotide sequence: TGTGCCAGTAGGGGACAGGGGTACACAGATACGCAGTATTTT. This gives the protein CASRGQGYTDTQYF. The full variable domain, with the rest looked up from reference TRBV19 and TRBJ2-3, is DGGITQSPKYLFRKEGQNVTLSCEQNLNHDAMYWYRQDPGQGLRLIYYSQIVNDFQKGDIAEGYSVSREKKESFPLTVTSAQKNPTAFYLCASRGQGYTDTQYFGPGTRLTVL.

The V and J genes are TRBV27 and TRBJ1-2; 7 nucleotides line up with TRBD1. J gave up 4 bases and V 2 bases, and 7 bases lay outside the gene matches. Germline V gene lookup returns CDR1 MNHEY and CDR2 SMNVEV (reference sequence). The CDR3 is 15 residues long. CDR3 sequence (DNA): TGTGCCAGCAGTTTAGATCGCCGGACAGGCTATGGCTACACCTTC. Its protein product is CASSLDRRTGYGYTF.

The chain is built from TRBV27 and TRBJ2-1, with TRBD1 matching 9 bases. This CDR3 region has 16 residues. After removal of 6 bases from V and 7 bases from J, the junction contained 13 bases not matched to a gene. CDR1 and CDR2 from the germline V gene are MNHEY and SMNVEV (reference sequence). The CDR3 loop is CASRSTPGQGWNEQFF. DNA for the CDR3: TGTGCCAGCAGATCTACACCGGGACAGGGTTGGAATGAGCAGTTCTTC.